One and the same sample provided the 25 T cell receptor beta chains below, sequenced in a study of T cells in Graves' hyperthyroidism and ophthalmopathy. TCR beta CDR3 sequences were amplified from RNA transcripts. In the first-round RT-PCR of the TCR CDR3, the HTBI primer set was used. One entry per CDR3 protein, called by TCRdb with MiXCR from the multiplex PCR reads. Of hundreds of thousands of distinct CDR3 sequences in the sample, around 15% were seen once. Sequenced: blood. The source is a woman under 30 with Graves' hyperthyroidism.

This clonotype has a count of ten or more. The V call is TRBV7-8, the J call TRBJ2-1; possible D gene TRBD1, 6 bases. Germline-derived CDR1 and CDR2 are SGHVS and FQNEAQ. V was pared by 5 bases and J by 2 bases, with 13 bases between. The CDR3 loop spans 15 amino acids. CDR3 nucleotide sequence: TGTGCCAGCAGCCCCTACAGGGTCACCTACAATGAGCAGTTCTTC. Protein: CASSPYRVTYNEQFF.

This clonotype has just a few counts. The V gene is TRBV20-1, the J gene TRBJ1-2; D call uncertain. The CDR3 runs 14 residues. V was shortened by 0 bases and J by 2 bases, with 10 bases between the two germline ends. Looked up from germline, CDR1 is DFQATT and CDR2 is SNEGSKA (reference sequence). The CDR3 loop reads CSARDADKNYGYTF. The CDR3 nucleotides read TGCAGTGCTAGAGATGCAGACAAGAACTATGGCTACACCTTC.

This clonotype was seen a handful of times. V and J are TRBV7-2 and TRBJ2-1; no definite D call. V lost 1 base, J lost 15 bases, and 13 bases lay in between. In germline, CDR1 is SGHTA, CDR2 FQGNSA. This CDR3 is built from 12 residues. CDR3 amino acids: CASSLVELKSFF. DNA of the CDR3: TGTGCCAGCAGCTTAGTCGAACTAAAGTCGTTCTTC.

This clonotype has only one observation. J is TRBJ2-1 and V is TRBV25-1; tentatively, D is TRBD2 (5 bases). With 0 bases removed from V and 4 bases from J, the gap between germline ends came to 19 bases. The CDR3 has 18 amino acids. Looked up from germline, CDR1 is MGHDK and CDR2 is SYGVNS. The CDR3 DNA sequence: TGTGCCAGCAGTGAATATAAGCGAGCGGCCCAGGAATACAATGAGCAGTTCTTC. It translates to CASSEYKRAAQEYNEQFF.

This clonotype was seen a handful of times. The gene calls are TRBV19 and TRBJ2-4; D is uncertain. V was pared by 5 bases and J by 3 bases, with 8 bases between. Germline V lookup: CDR1 LNHDA, CDR2 SQIVND (reference sequence). This CDR3 region has 13 residues. CDR3 DNA sequence: TGTGCCAGTAGTTTGAACAGCAAAAACATTCAGTACTTC. It translates to CASSLNSKNIQYF.

At least ten counts were recorded for this clonotype. The J gene is TRBJ1-5, the V gene TRBV3-1, with TRBD1 as a possible D gene (5 bases). Germline V gives CDR1 LGHDT, CDR2 YNNKEL (reference sequence). This CDR3 contains 15 residues. Trimming left V 3 bases short and J 0 bases short, with 9 bases between. CDR3 in DNA: TGTGCCAGCAGCCAGGCGGGGACTAGCAATCAGCCCCAGCATTTT. Its protein is CASSQAGTSNQPQHF.

Many counts were recorded for this clonotype. The rearrangement links TRBV6-5 to TRBJ2-1; 7 bases are a match to TRBD2. Germline-derived CDR1 and CDR2 are MNHEY and SVGAGI. This CDR3 has 20 residues. After removal of 1 base from V and 0 bases from J, the junction contained 15 bases not matched to a gene. Here the CDR3 DNA reads TGTGCCAGCAGTTACTTGGATCTAGCGGTTGGCTTTACCTCCTACAATGAGCAGTTCTTC. It yields the protein CASSYLDLAVGFTSYNEQFF.

In this sample, this clonotype turned up a few times. The chain combines TRBV3-1 with TRBJ2-7; perhaps TRBD2 as D (6 bases). Per the germline V gene, CDR1 is LGHDT and CDR2 is YNNKEL (reference sequence). This CDR3 is built from 16 residues. V was clipped by 3 bases and J by 2 bases, with 17 bases between them. This chain's CDR3 is CASSHKVGRGTYEQYF. The CDR3 region has the DNA TGTGCCAGCAGCCATAAAGTCGGGAGAGGTACCTACGAGCAGTACTTC.

This clonotype was seen many times. This sequence joins TRBV4-2 and TRBJ2-7; 12 bases align to TRBD1. In germline, CDR1 is LGHNA, CDR2 YNFKEQ. CDR3 size: 15 residues. V lost 0 bases, J lost 4 bases, and 1 base stayed unmatched. CDR3 bases: TGTGCCAGCAGCCAAGAGGGACAGGGGGCTTACGAGCAGTACTTC. Translation gives CASSQEGQGAYEQYF.

The table lists this clonotype with a few counts. The chain links TRBV12-3 or TRBV12-4 to TRBJ2-3; D is ambiguous. The germline V and J ends were trimmed by 6 bases and 2 bases, with 6 bases remaining between them. The CDR3 runs to 12 residues. The CDR3 here is CASSDLTDTQYF. The DNA of the CDR3 is TGTGCCAGCAGCGACCTCACAGATACGCAGTATTTT.

The rearrangement uses TRBV20-1 and TRBJ2-5; D call uncertain. The CDR3 has 12 amino acids. V lost 3 bases and J lost 1, with 6 bases in between. Germline V gene data show CDR1 as DFQATT and CDR2 as SNEGSKA (reference sequence). The CDR3 protein is CSASNSQETQYF. The CDR3 nucleotides read TGCAGTGCTAGCAACAGCCAAGAGACCCAGTACTTC.

This clonotype has at least ten counts. V usage is TRBV12-3 or TRBV12-4 and J usage is TRBJ2-3; D call uncertain. This CDR3 has 18 amino acids. Trimming shortened V by 5 bases and J by 0 bases, and 21 bases separated the two germline ends. The CDR3 sequence: CASSRTLPVTPSTDTQYF. Written as DNA, the CDR3 is TGTGCCAGCAGTCGGACGCTGCCTGTAACGCCAAGCACAGATACGCAGTATTTT.

This clonotype occurred once. V and J are TRBV7-8 and TRBJ2-3, with D unclear. Trimming shortened V by 3 bases and J by 5 bases, and 9 bases separated the two germline ends. Germline V lookup: CDR1 SGHVS, CDR2 FQNEAQ. The CDR3 runs to 13 residues. CDR3 amino acids: CASSLNSRDTQYF. CDR3 nucleotides: TGTGCCAGCAGCTTGAACAGTAGAGATACGCAGTATTTT.

The V call is TRBV13, the J call TRBJ1-1, with 7 bases that match TRBD1. The germline V gene encodes CDR1 PRHDT and CDR2 FYEKMQ (reference sequence). With V trimmed by 5 bases and J by 4 bases, 10 bases remained unmatched. The CDR3 is made up of 15 amino acids. This chain's CDR3 is CASSPRGGGVTEAFF. CDR3 bases: TGTGCCAGCAGCCCCCGGGGAGGGGGCGTCACTGAAGCTTTCTTT.

The chain links TRBV13 to TRBJ2-7; no clear D. This CDR3 comprises 15 residues. Between the trimmed V and J ends, which lost 2 bases and 1 base, there was a span of 12 bases. The germline CDR1 and CDR2 sequences are PRHDT and FYEKMQ (reference sequence). In nucleotides, the CDR3 is TGTGCCAGCAGCTTAACTATGGCGCGTTCCTACGAGCAGTACTTC. Its protein product is CASSLTMARSYEQYF.

This clonotype has a handful of counts. The V call is TRBV12-3 or TRBV12-4, the J call TRBJ2-2; TRBD1 matches at 7 bases. CDR3 size: 13 residues. The V gene end was trimmed by 8 bases and the J gene end by 3 bases; junction bases not matched to a gene: 3. The CDR3 sequence is CASRDRYTGELFF. The CDR3 DNA reads as TGTGCCAGCCGGGACAGATACACCGGGGAGCTGTTTTTT.

A few counts support this clonotype. A much more abundant neighbour one base away suggests this may be a read error. The CDR3 carries no conserved terminal phenylalanine or tryptophan, so it likely arises from a read error. The chain uses TRBV11-2 and TRBJ2-7; D unclear. Germline CDR1 and CDR2: SGHAT and FQNNGV. With 2 bases removed from V and 0 bases from J, the gap between germline ends came to 11 bases. This CDR3 contains 15 residues. CDR3 amino acids: CASSLHGLLSYEQYL. The CDR3 coding sequence is TGTGCCAGCAGCTTACACGGGCTCCTCTCCTACGAGCAGTACCTC.

This clonotype was recorded a few times. The rearrangement links TRBV20-1 to TRBJ1-1; D is unresolved. The CDR3 covers 14 residues. The ends were cut back, 1 base at V and 1 base at J, with 10 bases in the middle. From germline, CDR1 is DFQATT and CDR2 SNEGSKA (reference sequence). CDR3 bases: TGCAGTGCTAGAGTAAAGATAGGGAACACTGAAGCTTTCTTT. Encoded protein: CSARVKIGNTEAFF.

The CDR3 spells CASSLQGPRSNQPQHF. The CDR3 DNA follows: TGTGCCAGCAGCTTACAGGGACCGCGTAGCAATCAGCCCCAGCATTTT. The chain has TRBV7-2 and TRBJ1-5; the D gene is possibly TRBD1 (5 bases). Germline CDR1 SGHTA, CDR2 FQGNSA. The CDR3 totals 16 residues. With 2 bases removed from V and 0 bases from J, the gap between germline ends came to 11 bases.

This clonotype occurred many times. The V and J genes are TRBV5-6 and TRBJ2-1; 9 bases agree with TRBD1. The CDR3 has 16 residues. CDR1 is SGHDT, CDR2 YYEEEE, per germline. V shed 0 bases and J 4 bases; nucleotides not matched to a gene: 5. CDR3 protein: CASSLVTGGAYNEQFF. CDR3 bases: TGTGCCAGCAGCTTGGTCACAGGGGGCGCGTACAATGAGCAGTTCTTC.

This clonotype was detected many times. V usage is TRBV20-1 and J usage is TRBJ2-7, with a tentative D call TRBD1 (6 bases). Germline V gene lookup returns CDR1 DFQATT and CDR2 SNEGSKA (reference sequence). CDR3 length equals 14 residues. The V gene lost 5 bases and the J gene lost 3 bases, with 17 bases spanning the gap. CDR3 DNA sequence: TGCAGTGCTTCACTAGGGACATTACTCTACGAGCAGTACTTC. Residues: CSASLGTLLYEQYF.

This clonotype appeared many times. The chain has TRBV27 and TRBJ2-3, with 7 bases identical to TRBD2. Germline CDR1 and CDR2: MNHEY and SMNVEV (reference sequence). The CDR3 has 17 residues. J gave up 10 bases and V 5 bases, and 21 bases lay outside the gene matches. The CDR3 is CASSPQQLATHTGAQYF. CDR3 DNA sequence: TGTGCCAGCAGTCCCCAACAACTAGCGACGCACACTGGAGCGCAGTATTTT.

The chain uses TRBV3-1 and TRBJ2-1; D tentatively reads TRBD1 or TRBD2 (5 bases each). Germline V CDR1 and CDR2: LGHDT, YNNKEL (reference sequence). With 4 bases removed from V and 12 bases from J, the gap between germline ends came to 16 bases. The CDR3 sequence is 13 residues long. CDR3 in DNA: TGTGCCAGCAGCCCTCGGAGGACATCTGGGCAGTTCTTC. Amino acids: CASSPRRTSGQFF.

V usage is TRBV24-1 and J usage is TRBJ2-3; tentative D call: TRBD2 (6 bases). Trimming took off 3 bases at V and 2 bases at J, with 20 bases between the two ends. The germline CDR1 and CDR2 sequences are KGHDR and SFDVKD. CDR3 length: 18 amino acids. The CDR3, as DNA: TGTGCCACCAGTGATCCCCTGCGGGACGGACATTTCACAGATACGCAGTATTTT. This codes for CATSDPLRDGHFTDTQYF.

This clonotype has only a few counts. The V call is TRBV24-1, the J call TRBJ1-5, with 9 bases matching TRBD1. The CDR3 runs to 16 residues. With 4 bases clipped from V and 3 bases from J, the junction kept 6 bases outside the gene matches. CDR1 is KGHDR, CDR2 SFDVKD, per germline. The CDR3, as DNA: TGTGCCACCAGTGACAGGGACAGGGCCTCCAATCAGCCCCAGCATTTT. Amino acid sequence: CATSDRDRASNQPQHF.